The 5 T cell receptor beta chains below were found in one sample sequenced in a study of blood T cell repertoires in COVID-19. Data came from immunoSEQ multiplex PCR; TCRdb stores just in-frame clones and leaves some out. The repertoire holds fewer than 200,000 clones, with just under 85% as singletons. Sequencing was performed on peripheral blood. Every receptor here comes from a woman older than 75 with acute or convalescent COVID-19.

The chain employs TRBV9 and TRBJ2-2; no firm D call. The V gene's germline CDR1 is SGDLS and CDR2 YYNGEE. V was trimmed by 1 base and J by 1 base, leaving 5 bases between them. The CDR3 sequence is 14 residues long. The CDR3 protein is CASSVLLNTGELFF. CDR3 nucleotide sequence: TGTGCCAGCAGCGTACTCCTGAACACCGGGGAGCTGTTTTTT.

The chain couples TRBV3-1 (or the pseudogene TRBV3-2) to TRBJ2-5; no clear D. The germline gives CDR1 LGHDT, CDR2 YNNKEL (reference sequence). Trimming left V 4 bases short and J 1 base short, with 4 bases between. The CDR3 is 12 amino acids. Here the CDR3 reads CASSPRQETQYF. The DNA of the CDR3 is TGTGCCAGCAGCCCTCGCCAAGAGACCCAGTACTTC.

This clone appeared a few times. CDR3 in DNA: TGCGCCAGCAGTGAGTCCACCAGGGGAGCTTTCTTT. Protein product: CASSESTRGAFF. The J gene is TRBJ1-1, the V gene TRBV10-1; D is possibly TRBD1 (6 bases). CDR1 WNHNN and CDR2 SYGVQD come from the germline V gene (reference sequence). The CDR3 totals 12 residues. V shed 0 bases and J shed 10 bases, with 9 bases lying between them.

The V gene is TRBV11-2, the J gene TRBJ2-7; 11 nucleotides line up with TRBD1. Per the germline V gene, CDR1 is SGHAT and CDR2 is FQNNGV. The CDR3 loop spans 16 amino acids. Unmatched junction bases numbered 9, after V lost 5 bases and J lost 3 bases. In DNA form, the CDR3 reads TGTGCCAGCAGCCGGGGGCGGACAGGGGGCATCTACGAGCAGTACTTC. Translating gives CASSRGRTGGIYEQYF.

The rearrangement joins TRBV30 to TRBJ2-1; 7 bases match TRBD2. J was trimmed by 6 bases and V by 0 bases; bases with no gene match: 5. The CDR3 has 14 residues. Germline V gene data show CDR1 as GTSNPN and CDR2 as SVGIG (reference sequence). The CDR3 sequence: CAWSVGSGVNEQFF. As DNA, the CDR3 is TGTGCCTGGAGTGTGGGGAGCGGGGTCAATGAGCAGTTCTTC.